The rows below give T cell receptor beta chains drawn from one sample of a study of T cells after yellow fever vaccination. TCRdb processed the 5' RACE reads anew with MiXCR; each CDR3 protein has one entry. The sample carries about 580,000 distinct CDR3 sequences, approximately 16% recorded once. The sequenced sample was PBMCs, obtained about 5 days after the first yellow fever vaccination. The receptors were gathered from a man aged 18-30 years who received the YFV17D yellow fever vaccine. Both conserved end residues are part of each CDR3. A D gene is named only where the DNA matches it firmly. Only part of the rows carry a size: once, few, many, or a class if the clone is expanded.

few | TRBJ1-3 | TRBV21-1 | . | CASSNRTGTSGNTIYF | TGTGCCAGCAGCAATAGGACAGGAACCTCTGGAAACACCATATATTTT
. | TRBJ2-7 | TRBV6-2/TRBV6-3 | . | CASSYIPTTERQYRYEQYF | TGTGCCAGCAGTTACATCCCCACAACAGAAAGGCAATACCGGTACGAGCAGTACTTC
. | TRBJ1-2 | TRBV5-5 | . | CASSLSQGTYGYTF | TGTGCCAGCAGTCTCTCGCAGGGAACCTATGGCTACACCTTC
few | TRBJ2-7 | TRBV2 | TRBD1 | CASNLQGVHEQYF | TGTGCCAGCAACCTACAGGGGGTCCACGAGCAGTACTTC
. | TRBJ2-3 | TRBV28 | . | CASSLYSDSSDTQYF | TGTGCCAGCAGTCTCTACTCGGATAGTTCAGATACGCAGTATTTT
many | TRBJ2-1 | TRBV5-1 | . | CASSLAGVNEQFF | TGCGCCAGCAGCTTGGCGGGGGTCAATGAGCAGTTCTTC
. | TRBJ2-7 | TRBV9 | TRBD1 | CASSPTGAEQYF | TGTGCCAGCAGCCCAACAGGGGCCGAGCAGTACTTC
. | TRBJ2-7 | TRBV19 | . | CASSIDRDEQYF | TGTGCCAGTAGTATAGACCGAGACGAGCAGTACTTC
many | TRBJ1-1 | TRBV4-3 | TRBD1 | CASSLRTGDTEAFF | TGCGCCAGCAGCCTCCGGACAGGGGACACTGAAGCTTTCTTT
few | TRBJ2-2 | TRBV4-3 | . | CASSQYRLWRTGAGELFF | TGCGCCAGCAGCCAATATAGATTGTGGAGGACGGGAGCCGGGGAGCTGTTTTTT
. | TRBJ2-5 | TRBV7-2 | . | CASSLLLAETQYF | TGTGCCAGCAGCTTACTATTGGCGGAGACCCAGTACTTC
. | TRBJ2-7 | TRBV5-6 | . | CASSLFAGEAYEQYF | TGTGCCAGCAGCTTATTTGCAGGGGAGGCTTACGAGCAGTACTTC
once | TRBJ2-3 | TRBV18 | . | CASSLIAETSTDTQYF | TGTGCCAGCTCACTGATAGCGGAAACTAGCACAGATACGCAGTATTTT
. | TRBJ1-6 | TRBV7-2 | TRBD1 | CASSLVELAGGGSPLHF | TGTGCCAGCAGCTTAGTTGAGCTTGCAGGGGGCGGTTCACCCCTCCACTTT
. | TRBJ2-1 | TRBV7-9 | . | CASSLMRGGHNEQFF | TGTGCCAGCAGCTTAATGAGGGGGGGTCACAATGAGCAGTTCTTC
few | TRBJ2-5 | TRBV5-1 | . | CASSFTGAKETQYF | TGCGCCAGCAGCTTCACGGGGGCTAAAGAGACCCAGTACTTC
. | TRBJ1-5 | TRBV20-1 | . | CSARTNINQPQHF | TGCAGTGCGCGGACCAACATCAATCAGCCCCAGCATTTT
few | TRBJ2-5 | TRBV2 | TRBD1 | CASSVQTGGETQYF | TGTGCCAGCAGCGTCCAGACAGGGGGCGAGACCCAGTACTTC
few | TRBJ1-1 | TRBV14 | . | CASSLIGTPVKFF | TGTGCCAGCAGCCTTATTGGGACGCCGGTTAAATTCTTT
. | TRBJ2-3 | TRBV12-5 | TRBD2 | CASGLVLAGRTDTQYF | TGTGCTAGTGGTTTGGTACTAGCGGGGAGGACAGATACGCAGTATTTT
. | TRBJ2-1 | TRBV5-1 | . | CASSLAPGAINEQFF | TGCGCCAGCAGCTTGGCCCCGGGGGCCATCAATGAGCAGTTCTTC
. | TRBJ2-3 | TRBV23-1 | . | CASTSTRPRYPPDTQYF | TGCGCCAGCACCTCAACCCGCCCCCGCTATCCCCCAGATACGCAGTATTTT
. | TRBJ2-5 | TRBV12-3/TRBV12-4 | . | CASSLWRRETQYF | TGTGCCAGCAGTTTATGGAGGAGAGAGACCCAGTACTTC
. | TRBJ2-5 | TRBV6-2/TRBV6-3 | TRBD1 | CASRDRARETQYF | TGTGCCAGCAGAGACAGGGCGCGCGAGACCCAGTACTTC